Given below is one T cell receptor beta chain in context. TCRB CDR3 was amplified from 2 ug genomic DNA or less. Sequencing used immunoSEQ multiplex PCR; TCRdb keeps in-frame clones, though not all of them. The data show some 91,000 clones, with around four fifths seen just once and around 2.2% held by the top ten. This entry is derived from a study of glioma-infiltrating T cells after dendritic cell vaccination. Study summary: Monocyte-derived dendritic cells, cultured less than 8 days with IL-4 and GM-CSF, were pulsed with autologous tumor lysate.

V lost 2 bases to trimming and J lost 3 bases, with 7 bases between them. The germline V gene encodes CDR1 MNHEY and CDR2 SVGAGI. The CDR3 totals 13 residues. The time point here: after dendritic cell vaccination, including at tumor progression/relapse. This sequence was found in a human donor with glioblastoma. The sample here was blood, taken after dendritic cell vaccination. This sequence joins TRBV6-5 and TRBJ1-1, with D possibly being TRBD1 (6 bases). CDR3 residues: CASSYNRDTEAFF. CDR3 sequence (DNA): TGTGCCAGCAGTTACAACAGGGACACTGAAGCTTTCTTT.